Listed here are 15 T cell receptor beta chains from one sample, sequenced in a study of blood T cell repertoires in COVID-19. The protocol was immunoSEQ multiplex PCR, while the TCRdb copy is restricted to in-frame clones and leaves out a portion. The sample includes a few hundred thousand clones, over 75% seen only once; the top ten take around 9.6%. Sequencing was performed on peripheral blood. These receptors were obtained from a woman aged 70-85 years with COVID-19, enrolled during active disease.

The chain has TRBV15 and TRBJ1-5; D is unclear. The germline V gene has CDR1 LNHNV and CDR2 YYDKDF (reference sequence). The CDR3 runs to 13 residues. V lost 6 bases and J lost 7, with 13 bases in between. In DNA, the CDR3 is TGTGCCACCAGTAGGCAGGTCTCCCAGCCCCAGCATTTT. It encodes CATSRQVSQPQHF.

This chain links TRBV30 with TRBJ1-5; D is perhaps TRBD1 (5 bases). The CDR3 totals 14 residues. Germline lookup yields CDR1 GTSNPN and CDR2 SVGIG (reference sequence). Between the trimmed V and J ends, which lost 2 bases and 10 bases, there was a span of 18 bases. CDR3 nucleotide sequence: TGTGCCTGGAGTTCCGACAGAATGCCTTTTCCCCAGCATTTT. As protein: CAWSSDRMPFPQHF. Combining the CDR3 with reference TRBV30 and TRBJ1-5 gives the whole variable domain SQTIHQWPATLVQPVGSPLSLECTVEGTSNPNLYWYRQAAGRGLQLLFYSVGIGQISSEVPQNLSASRPQDRQFILSSKKLLLSDSGFYLCAWSSDRMPFPQHFGDGTRLSIL.

This clone was detected only once. The chain joins TRBV9 to TRBJ1-5; a weak D match, TRBD1 (5 bases). Deletions cut 0 bases from V and 6 bases from J, with 10 bases between. This CDR3 has 14 amino acids. In germline, CDR1 is SGDLS, CDR2 YYNGEE. The CDR3 region has the DNA TGTGCCAGCAGCGTAGCAGGGCACGGTCAGCCCCAGCATTTT. As protein: CASSVAGHGQPQHF.

This clone was seen just once. The chain links TRBV18 to TRBJ2-1; TRBD1 matches 9 bases. Germline CDR1 reads KGHSH; CDR2 reads LQKENI. V lost 2 bases and J lost 3; bases outside the gene matches: 14. The length of the CDR3 is 19 residues. For the CDR3, the DNA is TGTGCCAGCTCACCAATTAGTGGGACGGGACAGGGAATCTACAATGAGCAGTTCTTC. As protein: CASSPISGTGQGIYNEQFF.

This clone came up a few times. The rearrangement links TRBV21-1 to TRBJ2-4; TRBD1 is the table's D call, not checked against the DNA. TRBV21-1 represents a pseudogene. The CDR3 has 18 residues. Written as DNA, the CDR3 is TGTGCCAGCAGCAATCTCTACGGACACGAAATAGCCAAAAACATTCAGTACTTC. Its protein product is CASSNLYGHEIAKNIQYF.

The rearrangement links TRBV10-3 to TRBJ1-1; D gene ambiguous. Germline values: CDR1 ENHRY, CDR2 SYGVKD. This CDR3 region has 13 residues. The V and J ends lost 7 bases and 0 bases respectively, with 9 bases between them. CDR3 bases: TGTGCCATCACGCGGATAATGAACACTGAAGCTTTCTTT. Translating gives CAITRIMNTEAFF.

This clone was seen more than once but under ten times. V gene TRBV21-1 combines with J gene TRBJ2-1; the table's D call, TRBD2, has no DNA check behind it. TRBV21-1 represents a pseudogene. This CDR3 has 16 residues. The CDR3 protein is CASSNWSNPAMCEQFF. The CDR3 DNA sequence: TGTGCCAGCAGCAATTGGAGCAATCCCGCTATGTGTGAGCAGTTCTTC.

This sequence joins TRBV5-4 and TRBJ2-5, with 14 nucleotides matching TRBD2. CDR1 and CDR2 from the germline V gene are SGHNT and YYREEE (reference sequence). The CDR3 covers 19 residues. J gave up 4 bases and V 4 bases, and 15 bases lay outside the gene matches. The CDR3 DNA follows: TGTGCCAGCAGCATGCCTCGCGGGACTAGCGGGAGTGGGCGAGAGACCCAGTACTTC. This gives the protein CASSMPRGTSGSGRETQYF. Supplemented by reference TRBV5-4 and TRBJ2-5, the full variable domain reads ETGVTQSPTHLIKTRGQQVTLRCSSQSGHNTVSWYQQALGQGPQFIFQYYREEENGRGNFPPRFSGLQFPNYSSELNVNALELDDSALYLCASSMPRGTSGSGRETQYFGPGTRLLVL.

The chain carries TRBV11-3 and TRBJ2-1; maybe TRBD2 (5 bases). Germline assignment: CDR1 SGHNT and CDR2 YENEEA. Trimming took off 5 bases at V and 4 bases at J, with 9 bases between the two ends. The CDR3 covers 13 residues. CDR3 bases: TGTGCCAGCAGCCGAGGGATTTACAATGAGCAGTTCTTC. Its protein is CASSRGIYNEQFF.

Only one count was recorded for this clone. V gene TRBV18 combines with J gene TRBJ2-7; 11 bases are a match to TRBD2. V lost 3 bases, J lost 0 bases, and 10 bases stayed unmatched. Per germline, CDR1 KGHSH and CDR2 LQKENI. CDR3 length equals 18 residues. The CDR3 bases are TGTGCCAGCTCACCCCTTTCATCTAGCGGGGGGATCTCCTACGAGCAGTACTTC. Its protein is CASSPLSSSGGISYEQYF.

This clone appeared many times. This rearrangement joins TRBV21-1 to TRBJ1-2. TRBV21-1 is reported as a pseudogene. The CDR3 contains 13 residues. The CDR3 is CASSKGVRYGYTF. The CDR3 DNA reads TGTGCCAGCAGCAAAGGCGTACGGTATGGCTACACCTTC.

V usage is TRBV19 and J usage is TRBJ2-7; weak D call: TRBD2 (5 bases). V was pared by 0 bases and J by 2 bases, with 11 bases between. CDR1 is LNHDA and CDR2 is SQIVND in the germline V gene (reference sequence). This CDR3 has 15 amino acids. Here the CDR3 DNA reads TGTGCCAGTAGTATAGAGGACTCCCGAACCTACGAGCAGTACTTC. Amino acids: CASSIEDSRTYEQYF.

This clone was seen a single time. The chain joins TRBV3-1 (or the pseudogene TRBV3-2) to TRBJ2-7, with TRBD2 identical over 14 bases. V shed 1 base, J shed 4 bases, and the junction held 3 bases outside the gene matches. CDR1 is LGHDT, CDR2 YNNKEL, per germline (reference sequence). The CDR3 runs to 16 residues. The CDR3 reads CASSQGGLAGVYEQYF. The CDR3 DNA reads as TGTGCCAGCAGCCAAGGGGGACTAGCGGGAGTATACGAGCAGTACTTC.

The chain has TRBV5-8 and TRBJ2-3; D remains ambiguous. Germline V CDR1 and CDR2: SGHTS, YDEGEE. Trimming stripped 2 bases from V and 3 bases from J, with 4 bases between. CDR3 length: 12 amino acids. The CDR3 region has the DNA TGTGCCAGCAGCTTCCGTACAGATACGCAGTATTTT. Its translation is CASSFRTDTQYF.

This rearrangement joins TRBV5-1 to TRBJ2-3; 7 bases are shared with TRBD2. Losses at the gene ends were 6 bases for V and 3 bases for J; bases not matched to a gene: 10. Germline V gene lookup returns CDR1 SGHRS and CDR2 YFSETQ. The CDR3 has 15 residues. The DNA for the CDR3 is TGCGCCAGCACCTCGGGAGGTAGTAGGACAGATACGCAGTATTTT. Protein product: CASTSGGSRTDTQYF.